This TCR beta chain was identified in a study of response to subunit inactivated influenza vaccine. Whole-study results and caveats: That few new T cells are recruited by each seasonal influenza vaccination was the authors' suggestion.

The CDR3 is made up of 13 amino acids. V was clipped by 1 base and J by 8 bases, with 8 bases between them. Per germline, CDR1 MNHNY and CDR2 SVGAGI (reference sequence). There are a few counts of this clonotype. The antigen is unknown. In TCRdb, the RT-PCR reads were re-called with MiXCR into one record per CDR3 protein. The sample carries 550,000 to 650,000 distinct CDR3 sequences, 12% recorded once. The V call is TRBV6-6, the J call TRBJ1-4; tentative D call: TRBD1 (5 bases). The material sequenced was PBMCs from blood, taken on the day of vaccination. The TCR sequence derives from a middle-aged man who received an inactivated influenza vaccine. The CDR3: CASSYWRDEKLFF. The DNA for the CDR3 is TGTGCCAGCAGTTACTGGCGGGACGAAAAACTGTTTTTT.